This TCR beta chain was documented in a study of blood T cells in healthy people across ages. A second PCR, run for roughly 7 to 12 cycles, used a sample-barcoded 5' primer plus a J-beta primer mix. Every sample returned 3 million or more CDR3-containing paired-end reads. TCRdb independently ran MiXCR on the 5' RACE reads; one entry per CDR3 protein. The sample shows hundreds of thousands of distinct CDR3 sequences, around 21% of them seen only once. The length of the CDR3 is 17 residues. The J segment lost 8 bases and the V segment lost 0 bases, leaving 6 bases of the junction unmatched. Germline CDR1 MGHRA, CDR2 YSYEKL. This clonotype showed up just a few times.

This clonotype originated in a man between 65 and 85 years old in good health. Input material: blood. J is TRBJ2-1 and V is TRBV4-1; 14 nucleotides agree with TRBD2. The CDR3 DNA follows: TGCGCCAGCAGCCAAGATTGGGGGACTAGCGGGAGACATGAGCAGTTCTTC. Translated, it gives CASSQDWGTSGRHEQFF.